This passage covers 24 T cell receptor beta chains from one sample sequenced in a study of T cell responses to AZD1222 COVID-19 vaccine. Data came from immunoSEQ multiplex PCR; TCRdb stores just in-frame clones and leaves some out. The table lists about 130,000 clones, just under 95% of them singletons, with 0.9% to 1.3% in the top ten. The material was peripheral blood, obtained 28 days after the second AZD1222 dose. Receptors originate from an adult who received the AZD1222 COVID-19 vaccine.

The rearrangement uses TRBV3-1 (or the pseudogene TRBV3-2) and TRBJ2-3; possibly TRBD2 for D (5 bases). Between the trimmed V and J ends, which lost 3 bases and 2 bases, there was a span of 12 bases. The CDR3 consists of 15 residues. Germline V lookup: CDR1 LGHDT, CDR2 YNNKEL (reference sequence). The CDR3: CASSQRAGNTDTQYF. CDR3 in DNA: TGTGCCAGCAGCCAGAGGGCTGGAAACACAGATACGCAGTATTTT.

The chain has TRBV15 and TRBJ1-5, with unresolved D. The CDR3 has 15 residues. With 1 base removed from V and 7 bases from J, the gap between germline ends came to 14 bases. Germline V gene sequence: CDR1 LNHNV, CDR2 YYDKDF (reference sequence). CDR3 coding DNA: TGTGCCACCAGCAGAGTTTCGGGGTCCGGCCAGCCCCAGCATTTT. Encoded protein: CATSRVSGSGQPQHF.

The genes are TRBV11-2 and TRBJ1-2; perhaps TRBD1 as D (5 bases). Germline V lookup: CDR1 SGHAT, CDR2 FQNNGV. Trimming pared 5 bases from V and 8 bases from J, leaving 15 bases between. CDR3 length: 13 residues. CDR3 DNA sequence: TGTGCCAGCAGCCCTTGGGACGTCGTGGGCTACACCTTC. This sequence encodes CASSPWDVVGYTF.

The chain combines TRBV11-1 with TRBJ1-6; D is undetermined. The CDR3 contains 13 residues. Looked up from germline, CDR1 is SGHAT and CDR2 is FQDESV (reference sequence). Trimming shortened V by 3 bases and J by 7 bases, and 7 bases separated the two germline ends. CDR3 residues: CASSLGTNSPLHF. CDR3 coding DNA: TGTGCCAGCAGCTTGGGTACGAATTCACCCCTCCACTTT. The variable domain in full, with the rest retrieved from reference TRBV11-1 and TRBJ1-6, is EAEVAQSPRYKITEKSQAVAFWCDPISGHATLYWYRQILGQGPELLVQFQDESVVDDSQLPKDRFSAERLKGVDSTLKIQPAELGDSAMYLCASSLGTNSPLHFGNGTRLTVT.

The chain employs TRBV28 and TRBJ1-5, with D uncertain. Trimming shortened V by 2 bases and J by 4 bases, and 6 bases separated the two germline ends. The CDR3 runs 13 residues. Germline CDR1 reads MDHEN; CDR2 reads SYDVKM. The CDR3 protein is CASSLHGNQPQHF. CDR3 DNA: TGTGCCAGCAGTTTACACGGAAATCAGCCCCAGCATTTT.

This chain uses TRBV18 with TRBJ1-2; D is perhaps TRBD1 (6 bases). The CDR3 extends over 13 amino acids. Germline V gives CDR1 KGHSH, CDR2 LQKENI. V lost 5 bases and J lost 4, with 11 bases in between. The CDR3 DNA is TGTGCCAGCTCAAGGGACACTGCCTATGGCTACACCTTC. Amino acids: CASSRDTAYGYTF.

This chain connects TRBV28 to TRBJ2-6, with a weak D call TRBD1 (6 bases). V dropped 8 bases and J dropped 4 bases, with 18 bases sitting between them. Per germline, CDR1 MDHEN and CDR2 SYDVKM. The CDR3 covers 16 residues. CDR3 loop: CASGRGGARGANVLTF. The CDR3 coding sequence is TGTGCCAGCGGACGTGGGGGCGCGAGAGGGGCCAACGTCCTGACTTTC.

This rearrangement joins TRBV4-1 to TRBJ1-5; 9 nucleotides align to TRBD1. The J segment lost 3 bases and the V segment lost 3 bases, leaving 12 bases of the junction unmatched. The germline V gene encodes CDR1 MGHRA and CDR2 YSYEKL. This CDR3 spans 18 amino acids. For the CDR3, the DNA is TGCGCCAGCAGCCAGATTCAGTACAGACAGGGGGACAATCAGCCCCAGCATTTT. Translating gives CASSQIQYRQGDNQPQHF.

CDR3 nucleotide sequence: TGTGCCAGCAGTCTGACATCTAGCGGCTACGAGCAGTACTTC. Its translation is CASSLTSSGYEQYF. This sequence joins TRBV27 and TRBJ2-7; TRBD2 matches at 7 bases. Germline CDR1 reads MNHEY; CDR2 reads SMNVEV (reference sequence). Trimming at V came to 5 bases and at J to 3 bases, leaving 7 bases not matched to a gene. The CDR3 has 14 residues.

The J gene is TRBJ2-1, the V gene TRBV5-1, with TRBD2 matching over 11 bases. The V segment lost 5 bases and the J segment 5 bases; nucleotides outside the gene matches: 15. This CDR3 region has 18 residues. CDR1 is SGHRS, CDR2 YFSETQ, per germline. CDR3 coding DNA: TGCGCCAGCAGTTTCCTAGCGGGAGGCCGGCAAAGTGACAATGAGCAGTTCTTC. This gives the protein CASSFLAGGRQSDNEQFF.

The chain joins TRBV5-1 to TRBJ2-7; 10 bases agree with TRBD1. V was pared by 0 bases and J by 3 bases, with 3 bases of the junction left unmatched. The CDR3 covers 15 residues. The germline V gene has CDR1 SGHRS and CDR2 YFSETQ. CDR3 bases: TGCGCCAGCAGCTTGGTTTGGACAGGGGGCTACGAGCAGTACTTC. This sequence encodes CASSLVWTGGYEQYF.

The chain links TRBV5-1 to TRBJ1-6; D may be TRBD1 (5 bases). There are 19 residues in the CDR3. Germline-derived CDR1 and CDR2 are SGHRS and YFSETQ. Trimming pared 3 bases from V and 0 bases from J, leaving 19 bases between. The CDR3 DNA reads TGCGCCAGCAGCTCGGCGGGGGGAAAGGTCCTCTCCTATAATTCACCCCTCCACTTT. Its protein is CASSSAGGKVLSYNSPLHF. Full variable domain (rest looked up from reference TRBV5-1 and TRBJ1-6): KAGVTQTPRYLIKTRGQQVTLSCSPISGHRSVSWYQQTPGQGLQFLFEYFSETQRNKGNFPGRFSGRQFSNSRSEMNVSTLELGDSALYLCASSSAGGKVLSYNSPLHFGNGTRLTVT.

This clone was observed a handful of times. The genes are TRBV4-2 and TRBJ1-1, with TRBD1 matching over 10 bases. The CDR3 length is 15 residues. After removal of 6 bases from V and 5 bases from J, the junction contained 9 bases not matched to a gene. Per germline, CDR1 LGHNA and CDR2 YNFKEQ. The CDR3 spells CASRSGTGEFTEAFF. The CDR3 nucleotides are TGTGCCAGCAGGTCCGGGACAGGGGAATTTACTGAAGCTTTCTTT.

The rearrangement uses TRBV3-1 (or the pseudogene TRBV3-2) and TRBJ2-5; maybe TRBD2 (8 bases). Trimming pared 3 bases from V and 1 base from J, leaving 15 bases between. The CDR3 runs to 16 residues. The germline CDR1 and CDR2 sequences are LGHDT and YNNKEL (reference sequence). CDR3: CASSQSGGDSQETQYF. CDR3 DNA: TGTGCCAGCAGCCAGTCCGGGGGGGACAGCCAAGAGACCCAGTACTTC.

The chain employs TRBV4-3 and TRBJ1-2; D is unresolved. The CDR3 covers 15 residues. CDR1 and CDR2 (germline): LGHNA, YSLEER. Trimming stripped 1 base from V and 0 bases from J, with 9 bases between. The CDR3 DNA sequence: TGCGCCAGCAGCCAAGGCGGGAAAGCTAACTATGGCTACACCTTC. Its protein is CASSQGGKANYGYTF.

As concerns this clone: Other DNA sequences of this sample code for an identical CDR3. The chain carries TRBV4-3 and TRBJ2-2; 9 nucleotides agree with TRBD2. Germline V gene data show CDR1 as LGHNA and CDR2 as YSLEER. With V trimmed by 1 base and J by 2 bases, 5 bases remained unmatched. This CDR3 contains 17 residues. The CDR3, as DNA: TGCGCCAGCAGCCAAGGAGCAGCGGGAGGCAACACCGGGGAGCTGTTTTTT. Its protein product is CASSQGAAGGNTGELFF.

The chain has TRBV28 and TRBJ1-5, with D possibly being TRBD1 (6 bases). The CDR3 covers 18 residues. V gave up 3 bases and J gave up 0 bases, with 18 bases separating them. The germline CDR1 and CDR2 sequences are MDHEN and SYDVKM. The CDR3 loop is CASSFNRVRVSSNQPQHF. CDR3 nucleotides: TGTGCCAGCAGTTTTAACAGGGTGAGGGTATCTAGCAATCAGCCCCAGCATTTT.

The V gene is TRBV5-1, the J gene TRBJ1-4; D unclear. The germline V and J ends were trimmed by 0 bases and 3 bases, with 6 bases remaining between them. The CDR3 covers 14 residues. Germline CDR1 SGHRS, CDR2 YFSETQ. In nucleotides, the CDR3 is TGCGCCAGCAGCTTGGGTACCGCTAATGAAAAACTGTTTTTT. Its translation is CASSLGTANEKLFF.

The chain has TRBV6-5 and TRBJ1-1; TRBD1 might be the D (5 bases). V shed 5 bases and J shed 4 bases, with 11 bases lying between them. The germline V gene encodes CDR1 MNHEY and CDR2 SVGAGI. This CDR3 contains 13 residues. The DNA of the CDR3 is TGTGCCAGCAGTCCCCCCCAGGGCACTGAAGCTTTCTTT. Protein product: CASSPPQGTEAFF.

This chain links TRBV18 with TRBJ1-1; D remains unclear. CDR1 KGHSH and CDR2 LQKENI come from the germline V gene. This CDR3 region has 14 residues. Deletions cut 1 base from V and 2 bases from J, with 8 bases between. CDR3 coding DNA: TGTGCCAGCTCACCACTTACGGGAAACACTGAAGCTTTCTTT. Protein: CASSPLTGNTEAFF.

The chain employs TRBV6-5 and TRBJ2-5; D is possibly TRBD1 (5 bases). Trimming took off 8 bases at V and 2 bases at J, with 15 bases between the two ends. Germline V gene data show CDR1 as MNHEY and CDR2 as SVGAGI. CDR3 length: 14 amino acids. The CDR3 nucleotides are TGTGCCAGCTCCCTTAGGGGTCTTCAAGAGACCCAGTACTTC. Residues: CASSLRGLQETQYF.

The chain carries TRBV6-2 or TRBV6-3 and TRBJ2-4; perhaps TRBD1 as D (6 bases). CDR3 length: 17 amino acids. CDR1 is MNHEY and CDR2 is SVGEGT in the germline V gene. V was pared by 2 bases and J by 6 bases, with 20 bases between. CDR3 residues: CASSYRLQGQKTNIQYF. The CDR3 DNA sequence: TGTGCCAGCAGTTACAGGTTGCAGGGGCAGAAGACAAACATTCAGTACTTC.

The chain employs TRBV2 and TRBJ1-1; D remains unclear. The CDR3 extends over 16 amino acids. The germline CDR1 and CDR2 sequences are SNHLY and FYNNEI. Trimming cost V 6 bases and J 0 bases, with 17 bases left between them. CDR3 sequence (DNA): TGTGCCAGCAGGGACGGACGACACCTGCTGAACACTGAAGCTTTCTTT. This gives the protein CASRDGRHLLNTEAFF.

The chain recombines TRBV5-1 with TRBJ2-3, with no clear D. Trimming stripped 6 bases from V and 0 bases from J, with 11 bases between. The CDR3 has 14 amino acids. Germline CDR1 reads SGHRS; CDR2 reads YFSETQ. CDR3 coding DNA: TGCGCCAGCAATGGGGATCCTAGCACAGATACGCAGTATTTT. This codes for CASNGDPSTDTQYF.